Listed here are 14 T cell receptor beta chains from one sample, sequenced in a study of blood T cell repertoires in COVID-19. TCRdb keeps only in-frame clones here, not all; method: immunoSEQ multiplex PCR. Among 130,000 or so clones listed, approximately 80% were seen once. The material sequenced was peripheral blood. These receptors were obtained from an older woman with acute or convalescent COVID-19.

V is TRBV7-9 and J is TRBJ2-2, with 9 bases matching TRBD1. CDR3 length: 15 residues. CDR1 is SEHNR, CDR2 FQNEAQ, per germline (reference sequence). Trimming took 6 bases from V and 1 from J; bases not matched to a gene: 3. This chain's CDR3 is CASRQGQGNTGELFF. The CDR3 nucleotides are TGTGCCAGCAGACAGGGACAGGGGAACACCGGGGAGCTGTTTTTT.

A single count supports this clone. V is TRBV19 and J is TRBJ1-6; D is unclear. Germline lookup yields CDR1 LNHDA and CDR2 SQIVND (reference sequence). V dropped 1 base and J dropped 7 bases, with 8 bases sitting between them. The CDR3 totals 14 residues. The CDR3 region has the DNA TGTGCCAGTAGTATAGGGCAGTTAAATTCACCCCTCCACTTT. It is translated as CASSIGQLNSPLHF.

The chain combines TRBV20-1 with TRBJ1-1; D gene ambiguous. The V gene's germline CDR1 is DFQATT and CDR2 SNEGSKA (reference sequence). Between the trimmed V and J ends, which lost 2 bases and 6 bases, there was a span of 4 bases. The CDR3 has 10 amino acids. The CDR3 spells CSARRAEAFF. CDR3 bases: TGCAGTGCTAGAAGAGCTGAAGCTTTCTTT.

The chain has TRBV12-3 or TRBV12-4 and TRBJ1-1; tentative D call: TRBD1 (5 bases). V was shortened by 3 bases and J by 6 bases, with 8 bases between the two germline ends. The CDR3 extends over 12 amino acids. CDR3 sequence: CASSFLGAEAFF. The CDR3 DNA reads TGTGCCAGCAGTTTTTTAGGGGCTGAAGCTTTCTTT.

V and J are TRBV5-4 and TRBJ2-1; 11 bases are shared with TRBD1. The germline V gene has CDR1 SGHNT and CDR2 YYREEE (reference sequence). The CDR3 runs to 16 residues. The V gene end was trimmed by 6 bases and the J gene end by 8 bases; junction bases not matched to a gene: 13. CDR3 nucleotides: TGTGCCAGCACCACCGGTGGACAGGGGGCGTTTTATGAGCAGTTCTTC. It codes for CASTTGGQGAFYEQFF. Full variable domain (outside the CDR3, taken from reference TRBV5-4 and TRBJ2-1): ETGVTQSPTHLIKTRGQQVTLRCSSQSGHNTVSWYQQALGQGPQFIFQYYREEENGRGNFPPRFSGLQFPNYSSELNVNALELDDSALYLCASTTGGQGAFYEQFFGPGTRLTVL.

This chain joins TRBV9 and TRBJ1-2; perhaps TRBD1 as D (6 bases). Germline V gene data show CDR1 as SGDLS and CDR2 as YYNGEE. The length of the CDR3 is 13 residues. Trimming cost V 2 bases and J 4 bases, with 9 bases left between them. CDR3 in amino acids: CASSVTGAYGYTF. In DNA form, the CDR3 reads TGTGCCAGCAGCGTGACAGGAGCCTATGGCTACACCTTC. The variable domain in full, with the rest retrieved from reference TRBV9 and TRBJ1-2, is DSGVTQTPKHLITATGQRVTLRCSPRSGDLSVYWYQQSLDQGLQFLIQYYNGEERAKGNILERFSAQQFPDLHSELNLSSLELGDSALYFCASSVTGAYGYTFGSGTRLTVV.

The J gene is TRBJ1-2, the V gene TRBV28, with TRBD1 matching over 11 bases. The CDR3 has 13 residues. Germline values: CDR1 MDHEN, CDR2 SYDVKM. The ends lost 8 bases at V and 6 bases at J; junction bases unmatched: 5. The chain's CDR3 is CASFSGQGDGYTF. The CDR3, as DNA: TGTGCCAGCTTTTCGGGACAGGGGGATGGCTACACCTTC.

V and J are TRBV14 and TRBJ2-1; 11 nucleotides agree with TRBD2. The V gene end was trimmed by 0 bases and the J gene end by 9 bases; junction bases not matched to a gene: 10. Germline V lookup: CDR1 SGHDN, CDR2 FVKESK. The CDR3 is 17 residues long. The CDR3 reads CASSQDIILAGAGEQFF. The DNA for the CDR3 is TGTGCCAGCAGCCAAGATATCATACTAGCGGGGGCGGGTGAGCAGTTCTTC.

The rearrangement links TRBV6-5 to TRBJ1-2; D perhaps matches TRBD1 (5 bases). The CDR3 extends over 16 amino acids. With 0 bases removed from V and 2 bases from J, the gap between germline ends came to 13 bases. CDR1 and CDR2 from the germline V gene are MNHEY and SVGAGI. The CDR3 nucleotides are TGTGCCAGCAGTTACTCGCCGGGGGAAGGGAACTATGGCTACACCTTC. This sequence encodes CASSYSPGEGNYGYTF.

This chain connects TRBV5-1 to TRBJ1-1, with 8 bases that match TRBD1. The V segment lost 4 bases and the J segment 1 base; nucleotides outside the gene matches: 3. The CDR3 consists of 14 residues. Germline V lookup: CDR1 SGHRS, CDR2 YFSETQ. Written as DNA, the CDR3 is TGCGCCAGCAGCACCGACAGGGGGAACACTGAAGCTTTCTTT. Protein sequence: CASSTDRGNTEAFF.

J is TRBJ1-5 and V is TRBV15, with 7 nucleotides matching TRBD1. This CDR3 has 14 amino acids. In germline, CDR1 is LNHNV, CDR2 YYDKDF (reference sequence). Trimming removed 3 bases from V and 2 bases from J; junction bases left unmatched: 1. As DNA, the CDR3 is TGTGCCACCAGCAGTCAGGGGGGCAATCAGCCCCAGCATTTT. Protein product: CATSSQGGNQPQHF.

The chain couples TRBV6-5 to TRBJ2-4; the D is unclear. Trimming took off 8 bases at V and 3 bases at J, with 17 bases between the two ends. This CDR3 contains 15 residues. Germline lookup yields CDR1 MNHEY and CDR2 SVGAGI. Written as DNA, the CDR3 is TGTGCCAGCTCAAAGGTCGTTCAGGACAAAAACATTCAGTACTTC. Its translation: CASSKVVQDKNIQYF.

V and J are TRBV2 and TRBJ2-1, with 8 bases lining up with TRBD1. The length of the CDR3 is 14 residues. Germline V gene lookup returns CDR1 SNHLY and CDR2 FYNNEI. With V trimmed by 6 bases and J by 5 bases, 6 bases remained unmatched. As DNA, the CDR3 is TGTGCCAGCAGAGGACAGGGAGGACACAATGAGCAGTTCTTC. Its translation: CASRGQGGHNEQFF.

The rearrangement links TRBV10-3 to TRBJ2-7; the match to TRBD1 covers 10 bases. Germline assignment: CDR1 ENHRY and CDR2 SYGVKD. Unmatched junction bases numbered 8, after V lost 10 bases and J lost 5 bases. The CDR3 covers 13 residues. CDR3 region: CATTGTGADEQYF. CDR3 nucleotides: TGTGCCACCACCGGGACAGGGGCCGACGAGCAGTACTTC.